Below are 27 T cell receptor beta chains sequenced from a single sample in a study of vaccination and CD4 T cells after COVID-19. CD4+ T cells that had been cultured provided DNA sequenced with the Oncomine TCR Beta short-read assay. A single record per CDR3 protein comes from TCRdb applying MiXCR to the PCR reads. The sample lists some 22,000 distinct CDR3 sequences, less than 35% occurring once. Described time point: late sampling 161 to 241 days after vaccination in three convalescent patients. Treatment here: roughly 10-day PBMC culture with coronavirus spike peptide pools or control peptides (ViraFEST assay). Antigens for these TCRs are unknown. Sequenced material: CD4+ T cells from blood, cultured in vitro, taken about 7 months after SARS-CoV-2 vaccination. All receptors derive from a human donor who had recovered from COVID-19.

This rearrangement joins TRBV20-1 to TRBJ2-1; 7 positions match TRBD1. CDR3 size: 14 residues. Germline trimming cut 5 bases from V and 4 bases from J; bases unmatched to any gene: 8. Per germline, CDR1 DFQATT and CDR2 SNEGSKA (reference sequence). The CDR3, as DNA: TGCAGTGCTGCTCCCCAGACAGGGTACAATGAGCAGTTCTTC. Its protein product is CSAAPQTGYNEQFF.

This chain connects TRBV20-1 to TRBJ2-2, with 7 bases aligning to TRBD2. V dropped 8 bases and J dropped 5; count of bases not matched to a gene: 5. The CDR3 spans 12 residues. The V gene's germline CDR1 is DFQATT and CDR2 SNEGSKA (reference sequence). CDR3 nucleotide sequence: TGCAGTATCACTAGCGATACCGGGGAGCTGTTTTTT. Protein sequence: CSITSDTGELFF.

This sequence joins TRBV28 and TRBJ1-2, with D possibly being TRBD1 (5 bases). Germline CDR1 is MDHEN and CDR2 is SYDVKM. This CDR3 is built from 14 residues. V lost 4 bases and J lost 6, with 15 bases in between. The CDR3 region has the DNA TGTGCCAGCAGTTCTCCGACAGTTGGTAATGGCTACACCTTC. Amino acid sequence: CASSSPTVGNGYTF.

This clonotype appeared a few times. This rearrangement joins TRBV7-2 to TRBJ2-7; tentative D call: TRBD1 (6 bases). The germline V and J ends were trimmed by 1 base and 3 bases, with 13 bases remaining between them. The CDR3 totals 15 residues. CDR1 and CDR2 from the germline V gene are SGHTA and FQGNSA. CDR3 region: CASSLEVGAIYEQYF. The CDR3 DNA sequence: TGTGCCAGCAGCTTAGAGGTGGGGGCGATCTACGAGCAGTACTTC.

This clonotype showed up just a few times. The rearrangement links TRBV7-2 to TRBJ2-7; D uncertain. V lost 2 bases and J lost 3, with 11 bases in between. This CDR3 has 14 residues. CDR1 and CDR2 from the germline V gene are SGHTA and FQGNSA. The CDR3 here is CASSLSRDFYEQYF. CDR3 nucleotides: TGTGCCAGCAGCTTATCGAGAGACTTCTACGAGCAGTACTTC.

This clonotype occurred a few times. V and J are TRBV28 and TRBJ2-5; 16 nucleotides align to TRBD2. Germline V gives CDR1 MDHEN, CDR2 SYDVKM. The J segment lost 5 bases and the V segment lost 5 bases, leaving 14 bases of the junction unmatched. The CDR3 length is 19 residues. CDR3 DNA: TGTGCCAGCAGTACCCCGGGGACTAGCGGGAGGGTAGTTGGGGAGACCCAGTACTTC. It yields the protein CASSTPGTSGRVVGETQYF. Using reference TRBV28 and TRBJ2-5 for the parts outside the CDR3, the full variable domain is DVKVTQSSRYLVKRTGEKVFLECVQDMDHENMFWYRQDPGLGLRLIYFSYDVKMKEKGDIPEGYSVSREKKERFSLILESASTNQTSMYLCASSTPGTSGRVVGETQYFGPGTRLLVL.

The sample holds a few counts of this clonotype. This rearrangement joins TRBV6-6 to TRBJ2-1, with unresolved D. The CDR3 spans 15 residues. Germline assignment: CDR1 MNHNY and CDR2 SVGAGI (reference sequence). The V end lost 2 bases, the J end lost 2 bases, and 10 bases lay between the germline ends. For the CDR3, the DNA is TGTGCCAGCAGTTACGACGGTGGCACCTACAATGAGCAGTTCTTC. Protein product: CASSYDGGTYNEQFF.

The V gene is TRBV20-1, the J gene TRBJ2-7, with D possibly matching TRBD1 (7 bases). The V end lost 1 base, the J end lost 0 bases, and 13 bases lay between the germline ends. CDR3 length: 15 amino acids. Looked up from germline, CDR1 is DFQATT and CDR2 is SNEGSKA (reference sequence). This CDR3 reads CSARAGTAGSYEQYF. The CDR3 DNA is TGCAGTGCTAGAGCAGGGACAGCGGGCTCCTACGAGCAGTACTTC.

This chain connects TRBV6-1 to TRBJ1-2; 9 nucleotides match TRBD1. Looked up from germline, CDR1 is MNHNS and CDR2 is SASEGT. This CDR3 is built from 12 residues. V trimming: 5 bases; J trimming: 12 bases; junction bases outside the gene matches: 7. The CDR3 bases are TGTGCCAGCAGTCGGACAGGGGCGGGCCACACCTTC. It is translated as CASSRTGAGHTF.

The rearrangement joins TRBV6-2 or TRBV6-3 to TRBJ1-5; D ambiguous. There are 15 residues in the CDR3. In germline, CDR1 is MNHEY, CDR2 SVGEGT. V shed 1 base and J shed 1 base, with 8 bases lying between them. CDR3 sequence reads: CASSYWVTSNQPQHF. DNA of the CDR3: TGTGCCAGCAGTTACTGGGTTACCAGCAATCAGCCCCAGCATTTT.

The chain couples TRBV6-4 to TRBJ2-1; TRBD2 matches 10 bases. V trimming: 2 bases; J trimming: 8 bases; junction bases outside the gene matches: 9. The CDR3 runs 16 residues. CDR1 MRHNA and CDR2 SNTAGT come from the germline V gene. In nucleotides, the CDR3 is TGTGCCAGCAGTGACACGAGCGGGAGGGCCTCCTATGAGCAGTTCTTC. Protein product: CASSDTSGRASYEQFF.

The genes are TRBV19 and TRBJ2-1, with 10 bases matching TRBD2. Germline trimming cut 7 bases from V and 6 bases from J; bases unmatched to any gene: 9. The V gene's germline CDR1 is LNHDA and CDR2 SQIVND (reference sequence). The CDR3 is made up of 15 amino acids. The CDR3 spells CASNDRASGSNEQFF. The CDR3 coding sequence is TGTGCCAGTAATGATCGGGCTAGCGGGAGCAATGAGCAGTTCTTC.

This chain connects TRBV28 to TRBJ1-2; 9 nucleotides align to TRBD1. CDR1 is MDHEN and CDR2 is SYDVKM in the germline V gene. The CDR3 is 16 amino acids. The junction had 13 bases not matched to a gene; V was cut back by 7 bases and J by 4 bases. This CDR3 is CASINSGQGRGYGYTF. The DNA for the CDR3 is TGTGCCAGCATCAACTCCGGACAGGGGCGGGGCTATGGCTACACCTTC.

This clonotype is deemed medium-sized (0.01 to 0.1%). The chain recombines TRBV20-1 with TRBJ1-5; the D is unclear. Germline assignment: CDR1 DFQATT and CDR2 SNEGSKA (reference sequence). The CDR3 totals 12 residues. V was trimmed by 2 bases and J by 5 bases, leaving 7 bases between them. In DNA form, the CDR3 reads TGCAGTGCTAGATCAGGTGATCAGCCCCAGCATTTT. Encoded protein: CSARSGDQPQHF.

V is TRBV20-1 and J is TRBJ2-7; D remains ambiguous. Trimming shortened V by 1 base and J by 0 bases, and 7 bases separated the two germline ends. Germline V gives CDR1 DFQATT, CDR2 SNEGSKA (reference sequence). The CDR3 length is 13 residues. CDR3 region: CSARGSGSYEQYF. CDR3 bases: TGCAGTGCTAGAGGAAGTGGCTCCTACGAGCAGTACTTC.

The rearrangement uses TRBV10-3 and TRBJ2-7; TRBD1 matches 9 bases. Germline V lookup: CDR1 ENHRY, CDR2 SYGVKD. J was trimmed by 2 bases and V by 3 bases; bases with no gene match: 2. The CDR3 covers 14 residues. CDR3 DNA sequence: TGTGCCATCAGTGAAGGGACAGGGACCTACGAGCAGTACTTC. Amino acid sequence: CAISEGTGTYEQYF.

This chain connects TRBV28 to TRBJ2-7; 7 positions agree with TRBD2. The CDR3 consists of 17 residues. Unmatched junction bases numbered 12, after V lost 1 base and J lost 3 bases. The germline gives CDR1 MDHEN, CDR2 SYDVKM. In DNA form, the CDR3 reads TGTGCCAGCAGTTTATCTGGACTAGTACCGAAAGACTACGAGCAGTACTTC. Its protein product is CASSLSGLVPKDYEQYF.

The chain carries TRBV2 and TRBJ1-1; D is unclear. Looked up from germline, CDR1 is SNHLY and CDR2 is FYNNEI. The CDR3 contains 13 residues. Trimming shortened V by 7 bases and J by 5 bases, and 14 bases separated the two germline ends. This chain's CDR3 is CASNAALGTEAFF. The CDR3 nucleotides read TGTGCCAGCAACGCGGCTCTGGGGACTGAAGCTTTCTTT.

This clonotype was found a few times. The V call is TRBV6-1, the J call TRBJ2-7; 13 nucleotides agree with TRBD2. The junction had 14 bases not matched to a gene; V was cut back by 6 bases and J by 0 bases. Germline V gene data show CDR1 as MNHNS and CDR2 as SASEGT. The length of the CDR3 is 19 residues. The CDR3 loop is CASRSTWGTSGTSSYEQYF. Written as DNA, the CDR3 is TGTGCCAGCAGATCGACCTGGGGGACTAGCGGGACAAGCTCCTACGAGCAGTACTTC.

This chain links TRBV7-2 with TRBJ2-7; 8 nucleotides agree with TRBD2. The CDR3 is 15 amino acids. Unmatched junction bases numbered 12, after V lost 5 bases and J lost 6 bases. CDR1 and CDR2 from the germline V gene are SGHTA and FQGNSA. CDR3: CASSPSAGVPLEQYF. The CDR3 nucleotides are TGTGCCAGCAGCCCCTCAGCGGGGGTTCCTCTCGAGCAGTACTTC.

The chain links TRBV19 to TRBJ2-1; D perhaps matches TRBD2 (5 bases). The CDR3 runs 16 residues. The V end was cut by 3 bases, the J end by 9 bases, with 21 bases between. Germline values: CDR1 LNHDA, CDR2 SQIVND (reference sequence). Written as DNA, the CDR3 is TGTGCCAGTAGTATTTCCCCCTTCGTGGGAGTTGGTGAGCAGTTCTTC. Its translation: CASSISPFVGVGEQFF.

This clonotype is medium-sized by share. The CDR3 spells CSVPPGGYTEAFF. CDR3 DNA: TGCAGTGTCCCCCCCGGGGGATACACTGAAGCTTTCTTT. The chain has TRBV20-1 and TRBJ1-1; a weak D match, TRBD1 (5 bases). Germline V gene data show CDR1 as DFQATT and CDR2 as SNEGSKA (reference sequence). V gave up 7 bases and J gave up 3 bases, with 15 bases separating them. The CDR3 consists of 13 residues.

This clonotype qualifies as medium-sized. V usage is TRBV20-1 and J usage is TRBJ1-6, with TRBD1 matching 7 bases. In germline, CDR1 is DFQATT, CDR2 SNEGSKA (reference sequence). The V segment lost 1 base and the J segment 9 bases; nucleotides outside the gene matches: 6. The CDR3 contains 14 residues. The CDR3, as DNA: TGCAGTGCTAGAGCTGGGACAGTTAGTTCACCCCTCCACTTT. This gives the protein CSARAGTVSSPLHF.

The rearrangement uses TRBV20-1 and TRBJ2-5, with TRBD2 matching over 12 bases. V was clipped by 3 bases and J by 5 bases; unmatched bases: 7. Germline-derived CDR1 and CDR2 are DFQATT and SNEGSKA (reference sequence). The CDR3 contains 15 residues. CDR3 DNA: TGCAGTGCTAGCCCTAGCGGGAGGGCCAGTGAGACCCAGTACTTC. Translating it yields CSASPSGRASETQYF.

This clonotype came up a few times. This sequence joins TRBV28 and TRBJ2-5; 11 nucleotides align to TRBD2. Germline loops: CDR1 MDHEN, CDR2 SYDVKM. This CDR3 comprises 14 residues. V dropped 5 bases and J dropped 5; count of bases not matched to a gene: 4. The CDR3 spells CASSAIAGGETQYF. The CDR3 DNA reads TGTGCCAGCAGTGCAATAGCGGGAGGGGAGACCCAGTACTTC.

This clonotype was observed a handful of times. The CDR3 DNA is TGTGCCAGTAGTAGTGGGACTAGCGGGAGCTACGAGCAGTACTTC. It encodes CASSSGTSGSYEQYF. This chain joins TRBV19 and TRBJ2-7, with 14 bases that match TRBD2. This CDR3 has 15 residues. Germline CDR1 is LNHDA and CDR2 is SQIVND (reference sequence). V shed 4 bases and J 3 bases; nucleotides not matched to a gene: 2.

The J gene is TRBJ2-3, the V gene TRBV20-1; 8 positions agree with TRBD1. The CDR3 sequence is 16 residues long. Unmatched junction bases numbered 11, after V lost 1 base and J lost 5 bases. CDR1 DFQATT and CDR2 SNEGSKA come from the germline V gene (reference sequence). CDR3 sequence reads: CSARVPGGNRVDTQYF. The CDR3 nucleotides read TGCAGTGCTAGAGTCCCAGGGGGCAATCGAGTAGATACGCAGTATTTT.